A selection of T cell receptor beta chains follows, all from one sample in a study of T-cell memory formation after mild COVID-19. From the 5' RACE reads, TCRdb called clonotypes with MiXCR, one entry per CDR3 protein. Of just under 350,000 distinct CDR3 sequences listed, over 10% are singletons. The sample comprised PBMCs or a T cell subset sorted from them (not recorded which). The receptors come from a young man who had mild COVID-19 (a few samples of this study predate the infection). Cell type and time point are not known. CDR3s include the opening cysteine and the closing phenylalanine or tryptophan. Fields, in order: CDR3 length, D gene, V gene, clone size, J gene, CDR3 protein, CDR3 DNA. A D gene is named only where the DNA matches it firmly. A row's size may be missing; if present it is once, few, many or a size class.

cdr3_length: 17; d_call: TRBD1; v_call: TRBV7-8; clone_size: many; j_call: TRBJ2-2; cdr3_aa: CASLLPQRTGNTGELFF; cdr3_nt: TGTGCCAGCCTCTTACCCCAAAGGACAGGGAACACCGGGGAGCTGTTTTTT
cdr3_length: 12; d_call: TRBD1; v_call: TRBV7-9; clone_size: few; j_call: TRBJ1-4; cdr3_aa: CASSPEPTGLFF; cdr3_nt: TGTGCCAGCAGCCCGGAGCCGACAGGGCTGTTTTTT
cdr3_length: 14; d_call: TRBD1; v_call: TRBV20-1; clone_size: few; j_call: TRBJ2-6; cdr3_aa: CSAIDRGGANVLTF; cdr3_nt: TGCAGTGCCATCGACAGGGGAGGGGCCAACGTCCTGACTTTC
cdr3_length: 18; d_call: TRBD2; v_call: TRBV7-9; clone_size: few; j_call: TRBJ2-2; cdr3_aa: CASSHPGLAGEGIGELFF; cdr3_nt: TGTGCCAGCAGCCACCCGGGACTAGCGGGGGAAGGCATCGGGGAGCTGTTTTTT
cdr3_length: 14; d_call: NA; v_call: TRBV5-5; clone_size: NA; j_call: TRBJ2-3; cdr3_aa: CASNFRGPDDTQYF; cdr3_nt: TGTGCCAGCAACTTCAGGGGCCCGGATGATACGCAGTATTTT
cdr3_length: 16; d_call: TRBD2; v_call: TRBV5-1; clone_size: few; j_call: TRBJ2-1; cdr3_aa: CASSSGSAGGASEQFF; cdr3_nt: TGCGCCAGCAGCTCGGGGTCGGCGGGGGGGGCGAGTGAGCAGTTCTTC
cdr3_length: 14; d_call: TRBD1; v_call: TRBV29-1; clone_size: few; j_call: TRBJ2-2; cdr3_aa: CSGGTGTSTGELFF; cdr3_nt: TGCAGCGGTGGGACAGGGACCTCCACCGGGGAGCTGTTTTTT
cdr3_length: 12; d_call: NA; v_call: TRBV20-1; clone_size: NA; j_call: TRBJ1-5; cdr3_aa: CGFLGRGQPQHF; cdr3_nt: TGCGGGTTTTTAGGGAGAGGTCAGCCCCAGCATTTT
cdr3_length: 16; d_call: TRBD2; v_call: TRBV6-5; clone_size: few; j_call: TRBJ2-3; cdr3_aa: CASRASGGFGTDTQYF; cdr3_nt: TGTGCCAGCAGAGCTAGCGGGGGATTCGGCACAGATACGCAGTATTTT
cdr3_length: 14; d_call: TRBD2; v_call: TRBV20-1; clone_size: NA; j_call: TRBJ2-3; cdr3_aa: CSATKRGGPDTQYF; cdr3_nt: TGCAGTGCTACAAAGCGGGGGGGCCCAGACACGCAGTATTTT
cdr3_length: 14; d_call: TRBD1; v_call: TRBV28; clone_size: many; j_call: TRBJ2-5; cdr3_aa: CASSPGQGWETQYF; cdr3_nt: TGTGCCAGCAGCCCGGGACAGGGCTGGGAGACCCAGTACTTC
cdr3_length: 15; d_call: NA; v_call: TRBV7-9; clone_size: NA; j_call: TRBJ1-1; cdr3_aa: CASSPRDTRHTEAFF; cdr3_nt: TGTGCCAGCAGCCCCAGGGACACCAGGCACACTGAAGCTTTCTTT
cdr3_length: 12; d_call: NA; v_call: TRBV6-5; clone_size: NA; j_call: TRBJ2-4; cdr3_aa: CASSPDADIQYF; cdr3_nt: TGTGCCAGCTCCCCGGACGCAGACATTCAGTACTTC
cdr3_length: 12; d_call: NA; v_call: TRBV7-2; clone_size: NA; j_call: TRBJ1-5; cdr3_aa: CASSSLQQPQHF; cdr3_nt: TGTGCCAGCAGCTCGCTACAGCAGCCCCAGCATTTT
cdr3_length: 16; d_call: TRBD1; v_call: TRBV4-2; clone_size: NA; j_call: TRBJ2-7; cdr3_aa: CASSRAAGGAEYEQYF; cdr3_nt: TGTGCCAGCAGCCGCGCAGCAGGGGGCGCCGAGTACGAGCAGTACTTC
cdr3_length: 14; d_call: TRBD1; v_call: TRBV29-1; clone_size: NA; j_call: TRBJ1-2; cdr3_aa: CSASPGQGVNGYTF; cdr3_nt: TGCAGCGCATCACCTGGACAGGGTGTTAATGGCTACACCTTC
cdr3_length: 15; d_call: NA; v_call: TRBV7-9; clone_size: few; j_call: TRBJ2-5; cdr3_aa: CASSGQGPRVGAQYF; cdr3_nt: TGTGCCAGCAGCGGCCAGGGCCCTAGGGTTGGAGCCCAGTACTTC
cdr3_length: 16; d_call: NA; v_call: TRBV12-3/TRBV12-4; clone_size: few; j_call: TRBJ2-5; cdr3_aa: CASSFGGQLYQETQYF; cdr3_nt: TGTGCCAGCAGTTTCGGGGGACAGTTGTACCAAGAGACCCAGTACTTC
cdr3_length: 14; d_call: TRBD1; v_call: TRBV7-2; clone_size: NA; j_call: TRBJ1-4; cdr3_aa: CASRETGVGEKLFF; cdr3_nt: TGTGCCAGCAGGGAGACAGGGGTGGGTGAAAAACTGTTTTTT
cdr3_length: 13; d_call: NA; v_call: TRBV20-1; clone_size: many; j_call: TRBJ1-2; cdr3_aa: CSARTARAYGYTF; cdr3_nt: TGCAGTGCCAGGACAGCCCGGGCGTATGGCTACACCTTC
cdr3_length: 12; d_call: NA; v_call: TRBV20-1; clone_size: many; j_call: TRBJ2-3; cdr3_aa: CSARGAQDTQYF; cdr3_nt: TGCAGTGCTAGGGGGGCCCAGGATACGCAGTATTTT
cdr3_length: 14; d_call: NA; v_call: TRBV4-3; clone_size: few; j_call: TRBJ1-6; cdr3_aa: CASSQHREGSPLHF; cdr3_nt: TGCGCCAGCAGCCAACACAGGGAGGGTTCACCCCTCCACTTT
cdr3_length: 16; d_call: TRBD1; v_call: TRBV7-8; clone_size: NA; j_call: TRBJ2-5; cdr3_aa: CASSLKAGTGEETQYF; cdr3_nt: TGTGCCAGCAGCTTAAAGGCCGGGACAGGGGAAGAGACCCAGTACTTC
cdr3_length: 13; d_call: NA; v_call: TRBV20-1; clone_size: few; j_call: TRBJ1-5; cdr3_aa: CSASRQGGGPQHF; cdr3_nt: TGCAGTGCTAGTAGGCAGGGCGGTGGGCCCCAGCATTTT
cdr3_length: 14; d_call: NA; v_call: TRBV12-3/TRBV12-4; clone_size: NA; j_call: TRBJ1-1; cdr3_aa: CASRKDSLNTEAFF; cdr3_nt: TGTGCCAGCAGAAAGGACAGTTTGAACACTGAAGCTTTCTTT
cdr3_length: 13; d_call: NA; v_call: TRBV4-3; clone_size: NA; j_call: TRBJ2-1; cdr3_aa: CASSQVQYNEQFF; cdr3_nt: TGCGCCAGCAGCCAAGTCCAGTACAATGAGCAGTTCTTC
cdr3_length: 12; d_call: NA; v_call: TRBV15; clone_size: few; j_call: TRBJ2-5; cdr3_aa: CATSGQQETQYF; cdr3_nt: TGTGCCACCAGCGGACAGCAAGAGACCCAGTACTTC
cdr3_length: 13; d_call: TRBD1; v_call: TRBV29-1; clone_size: NA; j_call: TRBJ1-5; cdr3_aa: CSVDTGDNQPQHF; cdr3_nt: TGCAGCGTTGACACAGGGGACAATCAGCCCCAGCATTTT
cdr3_length: 13; d_call: NA; v_call: TRBV5-6; clone_size: many; j_call: TRBJ2-3; cdr3_aa: CASSLAWGDTQYF; cdr3_nt: TGTGCCAGCAGCTTGGCTTGGGGAGATACGCAGTATTTT
cdr3_length: 14; d_call: TRBD1; v_call: TRBV6-2/TRBV6-3; clone_size: few; j_call: TRBJ1-5; cdr3_aa: CASGEQGRTQPQHF; cdr3_nt: TGTGCCAGCGGCGAACAGGGGAGGACACAGCCCCAGCATTTT
cdr3_length: 15; d_call: NA; v_call: TRBV4-1; clone_size: few; j_call: TRBJ2-2; cdr3_aa: CASSQVPRGSGELFF; cdr3_nt: TGCGCCAGCAGCCAAGTCCCTCGGGGTTCCGGGGAGCTGTTTTTT
cdr3_length: 14; d_call: TRBD1; v_call: TRBV6-2/TRBV6-3; clone_size: NA; j_call: TRBJ1-1; cdr3_aa: CASSSQGANTEAFF; cdr3_nt: TGTGCCAGCAGCTCTCAGGGGGCGAACACTGAAGCTTTCTTT
cdr3_length: 14; d_call: TRBD1; v_call: TRBV2; clone_size: NA; j_call: TRBJ2-5; cdr3_aa: CASTIAGGQETQYF; cdr3_nt: TGTGCCAGCACTATAGCAGGGGGCCAAGAGACCCAGTACTTC
cdr3_length: 14; d_call: NA; v_call: TRBV30; clone_size: NA; j_call: TRBJ1-1; cdr3_aa: CAWSTRQPNTEAFF; cdr3_nt: TGTGCCTGGAGTACCCGGCAGCCCAACACTGAAGCTTTCTTT
cdr3_length: 15; d_call: TRBD1; v_call: TRBV6-6; clone_size: NA; j_call: TRBJ2-5; cdr3_aa: CASRSGQGAGETQYF; cdr3_nt: TGTGCCAGCAGATCGGGACAGGGGGCGGGGGAGACCCAGTACTTC
cdr3_length: 12; d_call: NA; v_call: TRBV29-1; clone_size: few; j_call: TRBJ2-2; cdr3_aa: CSVDANTGELFF; cdr3_nt: TGCAGCGTGGATGCGAACACCGGGGAGCTGTTTTTT
cdr3_length: 13; d_call: TRBD2; v_call: TRBV20-1; clone_size: NA; j_call: TRBJ2-7; cdr3_aa: CSARTSGANEQYF; cdr3_nt: TGCAGTGCTAGGACTAGCGGGGCGAACGAGCAGTACTTC
cdr3_length: 13; d_call: NA; v_call: TRBV24-1; clone_size: NA; j_call: TRBJ2-3; cdr3_aa: CATRGRGTDTQYF; cdr3_nt: TGTGCCACCAGGGGGCGGGGAACAGATACGCAGTATTTT
cdr3_length: 14; d_call: NA; v_call: TRBV20-1; clone_size: NA; j_call: TRBJ1-1; cdr3_aa: CSASRGGLSTEAFF; cdr3_nt: TGCAGTGCTAGCAGGGGCGGATTGAGCACTGAAGCTTTCTTT
cdr3_length: 15; d_call: NA; v_call: TRBV20-1; clone_size: NA; j_call: TRBJ2-2; cdr3_aa: CSAPRPRTATGELFF; cdr3_nt: TGCAGTGCCCCGCGCCCCCGGACAGCCACCGGGGAGCTGTTTTTT
cdr3_length: 14; d_call: NA; v_call: TRBV7-2; clone_size: many; j_call: TRBJ2-3; cdr3_aa: CASSFHDRPDTQYF; cdr3_nt: TGTGCCAGCAGCTTCCATGACAGGCCGGATACGCAGTATTTT
cdr3_length: 18; d_call: TRBD1; v_call: TRBV20-1; clone_size: NA; j_call: TRBJ2-4; cdr3_aa: CSASSPGQKTIAKNIQYF; cdr3_nt: TGCAGTGCTAGCTCTCCGGGACAGAAGACTATAGCCAAAAACATTCAGTACTTC
cdr3_length: 16; d_call: TRBD1; v_call: TRBV27; clone_size: few; j_call: TRBJ2-3; cdr3_aa: CASSSPTGELADTQYF; cdr3_nt: TGTGCCAGCAGTTCCCCTACAGGGGAGTTGGCAGATACGCAGTATTTT
cdr3_length: 15; d_call: TRBD1; v_call: TRBV7-9; clone_size: few; j_call: TRBJ2-5; cdr3_aa: CASSLYPTGKETQYF; cdr3_nt: TGTGCCAGCAGCTTATACCCGACAGGGAAAGAGACCCAGTACTTC
cdr3_length: 12; d_call: NA; v_call: TRBV24-1; clone_size: few; j_call: TRBJ2-5; cdr3_aa: CATGGIDEAQYF; cdr3_nt: TGTGCCACAGGGGGGATAGACGAGGCCCAGTACTTC
cdr3_length: 19; d_call: TRBD2; v_call: TRBV4-3; clone_size: NA; j_call: TRBJ2-3; cdr3_aa: CASSHRPGASGGLADTQYF; cdr3_nt: TGCGCCAGCAGCCATCGACCCGGGGCTAGCGGGGGGCTCGCAGATACGCAGTATTTT
cdr3_length: 15; d_call: TRBD1; v_call: TRBV6-9; clone_size: NA; j_call: TRBJ2-2; cdr3_aa: CASSRTGDGSGELFF; cdr3_nt: TGTGCCAGCAGTCGAACAGGGGATGGGAGCGGGGAGCTGTTTTTT
cdr3_length: 13; d_call: NA; v_call: TRBV2; clone_size: NA; j_call: TRBJ1-1; cdr3_aa: CASSARARTEAFF; cdr3_nt: TGTGCCAGCAGTGCCAGGGCACGCACTGAAGCTTTCTTT